This T cell receptor beta chain was observed in a study of cytotoxic CD8 clonotypes in ibrutinib-treated CLL. This clone was seen once. Its antigen is unidentified. Germline assignment: CDR1 MNHEY and CDR2 SVGAGI. Losses at the gene ends were 6 bases for V and 2 bases for J; bases not matched to a gene: 8. This CDR3 region has 15 residues. Investigators sought sequencing depths of between 1 in 200,000 and 1 in 1 million T cells. Sequencing used immunoSEQ multiplex PCR; TCRdb keeps in-frame clones, though not all of them. Of roughly 200,000 clones listed, 70% were seen once; the top ten hold 5.9%. The study's findings and limits: Shared public clonotypes were rare, and on treatment they either got smaller or stayed the same.

The material was PBMCs, obtained after 12 months of ibrutinib treatment. The clonotype originates from a human donor with chronic lymphocytic leukemia. The chain carries TRBV6-5 and TRBJ1-2, with TRBD1 matching 8 bases. CDR3 DNA: TGTGCCAGCAGACCTATAAGGACAGGGAACTATGGCTACACCTTC. This translates into CASRPIRTGNYGYTF.